A selection of T cell receptor beta chains follows, all from one sample in a study of Ad26.COV2.S vaccination and SARS-CoV-2 variants. Profiling relied on immunoSEQ multiplex PCR, and the TCRdb table lists in-frame clones only, not all of them. The sample includes around 140,000 clones, 70% to 90% seen only once; the top ten take around 5%. The sequencing here drew on peripheral blood, taken after recovery from COVID-19. These receptor sequences come from a human donor who had recovered from COVID-19. Each CDR3 is given without its conserved first and last residue. A D gene is named only where the DNA matches it firmly.

D gene,J gene,V gene,CDR3 protein
TRBD1,TRBJ1-1,TRBV12-5,ASGLALTGTAVIPTEAF
TRBD1,TRBJ2-3,TRBV10-3,AIRKGTGGSGTDTQY
TRBD2,TRBJ2-1,TRBV19,ASSIGVGLADYNEQF
TRBD2,TRBJ2-2,TRBV7-2,ASSTGTSGSVELF
NA,TRBJ1-1,TRBV11-2,ASSPIAEAF
NA,TRBJ1-4,TRBV7-9,ASSSAGNEKLF
TRBD2,TRBJ2-3,TRBV27,ASSSGLAGTLTDTQY
NA,TRBJ2-3,TRBV7-2,ASSLGETDTQY
NA,TRBJ2-1,TRBV15,ATSVTEGASYNEQF
NA,TRBJ2-1,TRBV7-2,ASSVTSSSYNEQF
NA,TRBJ1-2,TRBV4-1,ASSQWQNYGYT
NA,TRBJ2-3,TRBV5-1,ASSIGGAASGRVDTQY
NA,TRBJ1-2,TRBV5-1,ASSSLSGDGYT
TRBD1,TRBJ2-3,TRBV4-1,ASTSQGVGAQDTQY
TRBD1,TRBJ1-2,TRBV11-2,ASSLAGQGMGYT
NA,TRBJ1-4,TRBV10-3,AISDDWGNEKLF
NA,TRBJ2-5,TRBV7-2,ASSFVRLRETQY
NA,TRBJ1-4,TRBV11-2,ASSLDPRSYLNEKLF
TRBD2,TRBJ2-3,TRBV6-5,ASRLLAGPMNTQY
TRBD2,TRBJ2-5,TRBV7-7,ASSLGGGLGETQY
NA,TRBJ2-1,TRBV28,ASSRGQRGNEQF
NA,TRBJ1-2,TRBV6-5,ASSYSLAGYGYT